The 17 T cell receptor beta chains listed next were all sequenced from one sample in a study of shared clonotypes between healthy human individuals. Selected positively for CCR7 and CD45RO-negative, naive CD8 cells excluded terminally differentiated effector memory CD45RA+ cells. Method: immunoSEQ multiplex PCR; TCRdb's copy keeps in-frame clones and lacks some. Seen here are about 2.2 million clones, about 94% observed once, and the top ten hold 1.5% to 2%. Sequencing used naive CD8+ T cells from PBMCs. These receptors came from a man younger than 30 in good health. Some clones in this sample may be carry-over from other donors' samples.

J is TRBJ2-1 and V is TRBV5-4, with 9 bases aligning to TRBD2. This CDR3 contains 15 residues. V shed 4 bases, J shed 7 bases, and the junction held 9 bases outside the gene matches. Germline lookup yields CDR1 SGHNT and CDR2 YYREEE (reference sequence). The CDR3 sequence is CASSLKREAENEQFF. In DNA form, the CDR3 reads TGTGCCAGCAGCCTCAAGCGGGAGGCCGAGAATGAGCAGTTCTTC.

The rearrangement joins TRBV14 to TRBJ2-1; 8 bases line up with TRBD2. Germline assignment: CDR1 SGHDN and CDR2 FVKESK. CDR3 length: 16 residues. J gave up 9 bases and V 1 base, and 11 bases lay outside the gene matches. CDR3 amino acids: CASSQAVAAGASEQFF. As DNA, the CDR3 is TGTGCCAGCAGCCAAGCCGTCGCAGCGGGAGCAAGTGAGCAGTTCTTC.

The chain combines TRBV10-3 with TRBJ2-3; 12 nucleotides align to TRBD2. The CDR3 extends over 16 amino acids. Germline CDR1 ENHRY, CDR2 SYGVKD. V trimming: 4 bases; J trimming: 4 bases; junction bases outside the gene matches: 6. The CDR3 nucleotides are TGTGCCATCAGTGTGGCTAGCGGGAGGGCCCCAGATACGCAGTATTTT. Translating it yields CAISVASGRAPDTQYF.

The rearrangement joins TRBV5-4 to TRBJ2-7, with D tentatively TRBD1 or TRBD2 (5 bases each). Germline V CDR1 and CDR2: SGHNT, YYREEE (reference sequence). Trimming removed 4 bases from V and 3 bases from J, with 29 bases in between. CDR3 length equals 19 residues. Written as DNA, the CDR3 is TGTGCCAGCAGCCGCAAGGTAGGCAACAGGTCATGGGACCACTACGAGCAGTACTTC. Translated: CASSRKVGNRSWDHYEQYF.

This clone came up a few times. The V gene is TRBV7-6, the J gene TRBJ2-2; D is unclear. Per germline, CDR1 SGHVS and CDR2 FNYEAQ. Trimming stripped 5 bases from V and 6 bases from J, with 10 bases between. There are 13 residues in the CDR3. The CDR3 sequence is CASSPLMPGELFF. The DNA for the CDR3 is TGTGCCAGCAGCCCCTTGATGCCCGGGGAGCTGTTTTTT.

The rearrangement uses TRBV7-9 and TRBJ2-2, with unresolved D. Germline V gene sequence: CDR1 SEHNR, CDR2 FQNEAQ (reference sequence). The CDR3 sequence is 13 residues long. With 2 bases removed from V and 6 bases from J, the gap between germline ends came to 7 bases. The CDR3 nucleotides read TGTGCCAGCAGCTTATCGCTCCCCGGGGAGCTGTTTTTT. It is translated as CASSLSLPGELFF.

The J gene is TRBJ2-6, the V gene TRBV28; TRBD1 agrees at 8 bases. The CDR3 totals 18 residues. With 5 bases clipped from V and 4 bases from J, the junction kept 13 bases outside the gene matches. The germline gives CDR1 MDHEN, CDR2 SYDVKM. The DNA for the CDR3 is TGTGCCAGCAGTAGGAGGACAGGGCTACTCCCCGGGGCCAACGTCCTGACTTTC. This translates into CASSRRTGLLPGANVLTF.

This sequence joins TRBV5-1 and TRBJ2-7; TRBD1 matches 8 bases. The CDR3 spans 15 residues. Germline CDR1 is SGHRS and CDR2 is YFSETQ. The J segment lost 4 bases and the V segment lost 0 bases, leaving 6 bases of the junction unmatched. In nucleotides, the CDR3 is TGCGCCAGCAGCTTGGAGGCAGGGGGCCAATACGAGCAGTACTTC. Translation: CASSLEAGGQYEQYF.

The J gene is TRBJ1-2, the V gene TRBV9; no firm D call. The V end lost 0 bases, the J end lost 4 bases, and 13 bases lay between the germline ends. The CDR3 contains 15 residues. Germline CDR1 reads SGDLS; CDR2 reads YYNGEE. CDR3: CASSVGGGYGYGYTF. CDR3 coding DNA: TGTGCCAGCAGCGTAGGAGGAGGGTATGGCTATGGCTACACCTTC.

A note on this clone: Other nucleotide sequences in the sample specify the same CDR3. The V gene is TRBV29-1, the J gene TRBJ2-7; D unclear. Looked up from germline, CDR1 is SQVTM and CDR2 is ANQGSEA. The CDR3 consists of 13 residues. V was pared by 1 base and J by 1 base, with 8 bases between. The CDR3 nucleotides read TGCAGCGTTGAAGGGCCCCTTTCCTACGAGCAGTACTTC. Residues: CSVEGPLSYEQYF.

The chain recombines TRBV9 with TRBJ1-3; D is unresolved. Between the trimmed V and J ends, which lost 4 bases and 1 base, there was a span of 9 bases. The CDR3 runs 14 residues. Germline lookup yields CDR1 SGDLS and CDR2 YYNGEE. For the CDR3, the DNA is TGTGCCAGCAGCTCGGAACTTTCTGGAAACACCATATATTTT. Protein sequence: CASSSELSGNTIYF. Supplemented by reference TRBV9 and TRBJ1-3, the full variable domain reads DSGVTQTPKHLITATGQRVTLRCSPRSGDLSVYWYQQSLDQGLQFLIQYYNGEERAKGNILERFSAQQFPDLHSELNLSSLELGDSALYFCASSSELSGNTIYFGEGSWLTVV.

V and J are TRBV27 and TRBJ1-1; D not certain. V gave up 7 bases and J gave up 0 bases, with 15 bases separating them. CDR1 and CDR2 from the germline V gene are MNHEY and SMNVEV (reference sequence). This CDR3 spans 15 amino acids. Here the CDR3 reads CASTLSLNLNTEAFF. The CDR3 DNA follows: TGTGCCAGCACCCTCTCACTTAACTTGAACACTGAAGCTTTCTTT.

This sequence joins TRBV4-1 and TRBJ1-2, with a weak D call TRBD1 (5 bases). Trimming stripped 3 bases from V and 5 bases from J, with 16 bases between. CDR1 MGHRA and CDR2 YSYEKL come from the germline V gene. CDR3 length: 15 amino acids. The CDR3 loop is CASSHLGVGIYGYTF. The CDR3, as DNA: TGCGCCAGCAGCCACCTAGGGGTAGGAATATATGGCTACACCTTC.

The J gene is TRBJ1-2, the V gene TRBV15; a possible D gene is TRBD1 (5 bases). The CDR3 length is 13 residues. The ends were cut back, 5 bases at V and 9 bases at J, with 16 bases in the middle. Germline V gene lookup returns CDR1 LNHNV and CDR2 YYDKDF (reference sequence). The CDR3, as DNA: TGTGCCACCAGCGGGTCAGGAGGGGCCAGCTACACCTTC. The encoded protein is CATSGSGGASYTF.

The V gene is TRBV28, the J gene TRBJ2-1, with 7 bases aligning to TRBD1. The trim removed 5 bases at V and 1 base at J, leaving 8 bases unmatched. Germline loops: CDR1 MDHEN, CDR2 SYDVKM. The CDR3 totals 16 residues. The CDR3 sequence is CASSLPHRGSYNEQFF. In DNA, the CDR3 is TGTGCCAGCAGTCTCCCGCACAGGGGTTCCTACAATGAGCAGTTCTTC.

DNA of the CDR3: TGTGCCAGCAGCTTACGTACGCGGAGGGAATCCTACAATGAGCAGTTCTTC. As protein: CASSLRTRRESYNEQFF. The chain uses TRBV7-8 and TRBJ2-1; a weak D match, TRBD2 (6 bases). Germline V gene data show CDR1 as SGHVS and CDR2 as FQNEAQ. Trimming cost V 2 bases and J 1 base, with 15 bases left between them. The length of the CDR3 is 17 residues.

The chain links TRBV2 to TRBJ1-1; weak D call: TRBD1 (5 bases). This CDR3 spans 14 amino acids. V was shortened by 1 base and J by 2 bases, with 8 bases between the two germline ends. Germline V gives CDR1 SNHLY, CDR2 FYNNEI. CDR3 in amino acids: CASSEGDRNTEAFF. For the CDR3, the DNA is TGTGCCAGCAGTGAAGGTGACAGAAACACTGAAGCTTTCTTT.